Included here is one T cell receptor beta chain sequence, with context. Its antigen remains unidentified. Additional DNA sequences in this sample encode the identical CDR3. The entry originates in a study of T cell responses to AZD1222 COVID-19 vaccine. V was shortened by 5 bases and J by 5 bases, with 12 bases between the two germline ends. The CDR3 runs to 13 residues. In germline, CDR1 is MDHEN, CDR2 SYDVKM. Study-wide results and limits: Spike-spanning, vaccine-associated CD4 TCRs were dominant at 160-218 and 743-854. Once two AZD1222 doses were given, Spike-specific TCR breadth and depth went up. Donors, mostly white British, included more females; clonal diversity was possibly underestimated.

Here immunoSEQ multiplex PCR was the method, and the copy in TCRdb shows in-frame clones only, minus some. The table lists 90,000 to 120,000 clones, approximately 92% of them singletons. The rearrangement links TRBV28 to TRBJ1-2; a weak D match, TRBD1 (5 bases). The source of this sequence is an adult who received the AZD1222 COVID-19 vaccine. The sequences come from peripheral blood, collected 28 days after the second AZD1222 dose. The CDR3, as DNA: TGTGCCAGCAGTCCCCCGGGGGAATATGGCTACACCTTC. This encodes CASSPPGEYGYTF.